The sequence of this T cell receptor (beta chain) was determined in a study of blood T cell repertoires in COVID-19 (TCRdb year 2020). For the study in its entirety: Samples covering the acute and convalescent phases of COVID-19 were provided by collaborators in the United States, Italy and Spain. The material from the prospective study consisted of cDNA or gDNA derived from T cells, B-cell-depleted T cells, or PBMCs. Deeply sampled blood TCRbeta repertoires from subjects exposed to, actively infected with, or recovered from COVID-19 were included in the dataset. The repertoires were made available in a free public database intended to serve as a resource for research on the immune response to SARS-CoV-2. The samples were drawn from the first 160 participants of the ongoing ImmuneRACE study and from some 1,300 subjects provided by 6 global collaborators. Sample metadata almost always included a de-identified subject ID, COVID-19 status, age in years and sex. HLA class I and class II types, where available, came from metadata supplied by the sample provider rather than from assay-based typing.

TCRbeta CDR3 regions were amplified from genomic DNA by means of the immunoSEQ Assay, a bias-controlled multiplex PCR. In the paper's pipeline: Within the assay, amplification of reference gene primers was used to estimate how many nucleated cells each sample contained. To quantify the absolute abundance of each unique TCRbeta CDR3 rearrangement, sequence reads were collapsed and filtered. Productive Simpson clonality was computed per sample as the square root of Simpson's diversity index over productive rearrangements. In TCRdb, the immuneACCESS table is reduced to in-frame sequences with V and J assigned. These tables do not hold every clone; where another copy was compared, an unresolved V gene accounts for under half, and the others remain unexplained. From that table come the V and J calls and clone size; the DNA was used to work out D and trimming. The table for this sample lists roughly 280,000 clones; 88% of them were counted only once. About 11% of the sample rests with the top ten.

Results the study describes overall, beyond this receptor: Clinical and demographic metadata were provided uncurated, with the amount varying by source and participant.

V is cut back by 3 bases and J by 5 bases, with 4 bases in the junction unmatched. From the cysteine up to the phenylalanine, the CDR3 has a length of 14 residues. Just CDR3 DNA is preserved here, 42 bases in frame from base 1. CDR1 SGHNT and CDR2 YYREEE are derived from the germline V gene (reference sequence). One collaborating source in Seattle enrolled patients during active infection and followed them longitudinally through the course of disease. Each collaborating institution followed its own protocols to collect whole blood in K2EDTA tubes. For TCRbeta analysis, collaborator samples were shipped as frozen whole blood, as isolated PBMCs, or as DNA extracted from either sample type. This clone has a single count. Its recognized antigen is unknown. No much larger clone is present one base from it, and per-base qualities are unavailable.

The V and J segments used are TRBV5-4 and TRBJ2-7, with 11 bases matching TRBD2. This sequence was found in a woman aged 30 to 39 with COVID-19, enrolled during active disease. The sequenced material came from peripheral blood. The CDR3 protein is CASSSSGRSNEQYF. The base sequence is TGTGCCAGCAGCTCTAGCGGGAGGTCTAACGAGCAGTACTTC.